Below, 10 T cell receptor beta chains from the same sample are listed, as sequenced in a study of siplizumab effects on memory and regulatory T cells (dated by TCRdb to about 2019). Libraries were built with the immunoSEQ multiplex PCR assay. TCRdb took over this immuneACCESS table, retaining in-frame rearrangements with V and J assigned. Such tables are incomplete; in checked studies, under half of the missing clones stem from an unresolved V gene, and the remainder is unexplained. For this sample the table gives some 40,000 clones, of which roughly 90% were detected only once. Around 0.25% of the sample goes to the ten largest clones. Sample: naive CD4+ T cells sorted from blood. This specimen's cell subset or site label, interpreted: unstimulated naive T cells. The receptors were gathered from a human donor in good health.

The chain joins TRBV27 to TRBJ1-5, with D tentatively TRBD1 (5 bases). V was shortened by 0 bases and J by 4 bases, with 13 bases between the two germline ends. Germline V gene sequence: CDR1 MNHEY, CDR2 SMNVEV (reference sequence). This CDR3 is 16 amino acids long. For the CDR3, the DNA is TGTGCCAGCAGTTTATCTTGGACACCCGGGAATCAGCCCCAGCATTTT. Its translation: CASSLSWTPGNQPQHF.

The gene calls are TRBV5-1 and TRBJ1-2; D might be TRBD1 (6 bases). In germline, CDR1 is SGHRS, CDR2 YFSETQ. The CDR3 totals 16 residues. The V end lost 1 base, the J end lost 7 bases, and 20 bases lay between the germline ends. CDR3 sequence reads: CASSLINTGSSSGYTF. CDR3 coding DNA: TGCGCCAGCAGCTTGATAAATACAGGGAGTTCCTCTGGCTACACCTTC.

This chain links TRBV30 with TRBJ1-5; TRBD1 agrees at 7 bases. Trimming took 3 bases from V and 6 from J; bases not matched to a gene: 5. Looked up from germline, CDR1 is GTSNPN and CDR2 is SVGIG (reference sequence). CDR3 length: 13 residues. CDR3 nucleotide sequence: TGTGCCTGGAGGACAGGGACGACTCAGCCCCAGCATTTT. As protein: CAWRTGTTQPQHF.

The rearrangement joins TRBV6-1 to TRBJ2-1; D tentatively fits TRBD1 or TRBD2 (5 bases each). The CDR3 spans 14 residues. With 7 bases removed from V and 6 bases from J, the gap between germline ends came to 16 bases. Germline loops: CDR1 MNHNS, CDR2 SASEGT. The CDR3 is CASIWGTFPNEQFF. The DNA for the CDR3 is TGTGCCAGCATTTGGGGGACCTTCCCCAATGAGCAGTTCTTC.

The chain uses TRBV4-1 and TRBJ1-6; D is possibly TRBD1 (6 bases). Germline-derived CDR1 and CDR2 are MGHRA and YSYEKL. This CDR3 spans 17 amino acids. V lost 1 base to trimming and J lost 0 bases, with 10 bases between them. This CDR3 is CASSQGDRSSYNSPLHF. The CDR3 DNA reads as TGCGCCAGCAGCCAAGGAGACAGGAGCTCCTATAATTCACCCCTCCACTTT.

This sequence joins TRBV9 and TRBJ2-5, with D hard to call. The CDR3 consists of 13 residues. V shed 2 bases and J shed 5 bases, with 10 bases lying between them. Looked up from germline, CDR1 is SGDLS and CDR2 is YYNGEE. The CDR3: CASSVHPAETQYF. The CDR3 region has the DNA TGTGCCAGCAGCGTCCACCCCGCTGAGACCCAGTACTTC.

The rearrangement joins TRBV4-2 to TRBJ2-4, with D perhaps being TRBD1 or TRBD2 (5 bases each). V lost 1 base and J lost 0, with 10 bases in between. CDR1 and CDR2 (germline): LGHNA, YNFKEQ. The CDR3 consists of 16 residues. This chain's CDR3 is CASSQVGPIAKNIQYF. CDR3 coding DNA: TGTGCCAGCAGCCAAGTGGGACCAATAGCCAAAAACATTCAGTACTTC.

This chain links TRBV6-6 with TRBJ2-7, with D perhaps TRBD2 (6 bases). Germline CDR1 MNHNY, CDR2 SVGAGI (reference sequence). This CDR3 spans 14 amino acids. V was shortened by 5 bases and J by 0 bases, with 11 bases between the two germline ends. DNA of the CDR3: TGTGCCAGCAGTCCCTTGGGAGGCTCCTACGAGCAGTACTTC. It specifies CASSPLGGSYEQYF.

The count of this clone is one. The V and J genes are TRBV12-5 and TRBJ1-2, with 12 nucleotides matching TRBD1. V was pared by 0 bases and J by 4 bases, with 18 bases of the junction left unmatched. The CDR3 extends over 21 amino acids. Germline CDR1 is LGHNT and CDR2 is FRNRAP. CDR3 residues: CASGLVTFHRDRGLLGYGYTF. The CDR3 nucleotides are TGTGCTAGTGGTTTGGTAACTTTTCACCGGGACAGGGGGCTCTTAGGCTATGGCTACACCTTC.

The chain recombines TRBV6-5 with TRBJ1-1; D is unclear. Germline CDR1 and CDR2: MNHEY and SVGAGI. V dropped 10 bases and J dropped 4 bases, with 16 bases sitting between them. The CDR3 has 13 residues. The CDR3 nucleotides are TGTGCCACCAACCCGCCGGCCAGCACTGAAGCTTTCTTT. Protein sequence: CATNPPASTEAFF.